Given below is one T cell receptor beta chain in context. Authors' methods: Nucleated cell counts were estimated from reference gene primer amplification. Using immunoSEQ multiplex PCR, the repertoire was profiled, and TCRdb retains in-frame clones only, with some absent. The V and J calls and clone size were taken over from that table, and D and trimming were inferred from the DNA. The sample contains 300,000 to 500,000 clones, around 89% of which appear only once. These data are taken from a study of blood T cell repertoires in COVID-19. Study overall: Donors in the United States, Italy and Spain gave samples during acute or convalescent COVID-19. The cDNA or gDNA used as material had been derived from T cells, B-cell-depleted T cells, or PBMCs.

There are 13 residues in the CDR3. Germline V lookup: CDR1 SGHTA, CDR2 FQGTGA. Deletions cut 2 bases from V and 3 bases from J, with 8 bases between. The rearrangement joins TRBV7-3 to TRBJ2-7; D might be TRBD2 (6 bases). What was sequenced was PBMCs or T cells enriched from blood (not recorded which). The source is a woman in her twenties or thirties with acute COVID-19. The CDR3 coding sequence is TGTGCCAGCAGCTTAGACGGGAGCTACGAGCAGTACTTC. As protein: CASSLDGSYEQYF. Full variable domain (remainder filled in from reference TRBV7-3 and TRBJ2-7): GAGVSQTPSNKVTEKGKYVELRCDPISGHTALYWYRQSLGQGPEFLIYFQGTGAADDSGLPNDRFFAVRPEGSVSTLKIQRTERGDSAVYLCASSLDGSYEQYFGPGTRLTVT.